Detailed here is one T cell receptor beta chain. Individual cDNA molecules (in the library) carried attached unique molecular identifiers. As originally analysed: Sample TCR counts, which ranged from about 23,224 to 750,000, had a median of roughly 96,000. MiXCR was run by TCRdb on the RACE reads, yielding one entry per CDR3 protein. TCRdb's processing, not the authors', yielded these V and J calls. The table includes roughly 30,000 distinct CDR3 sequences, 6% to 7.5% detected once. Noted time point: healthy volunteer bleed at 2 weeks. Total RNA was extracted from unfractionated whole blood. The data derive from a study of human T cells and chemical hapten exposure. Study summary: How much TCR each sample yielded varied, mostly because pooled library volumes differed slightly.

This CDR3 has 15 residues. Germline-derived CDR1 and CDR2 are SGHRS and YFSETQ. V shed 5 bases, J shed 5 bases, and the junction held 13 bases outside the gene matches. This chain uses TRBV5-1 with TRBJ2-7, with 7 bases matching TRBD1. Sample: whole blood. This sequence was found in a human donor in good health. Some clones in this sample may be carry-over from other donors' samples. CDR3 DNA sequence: TGCGCCAGCAGTCCTTATGGACAGGATTCAGACGAGCAGTACTTC. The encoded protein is CASSPYGQDSDEQYF.